This TCR beta chain emerged from a study of T cell responses to AZD1222 COVID-19 vaccine. TCRdb keeps only in-frame clones here, not all; method: immunoSEQ multiplex PCR. Altogether 120,000 to 150,000 clones are present, 93% being singletons, with the ten largest covering approximately 2%. Whole-study findings and limits: Females made up more of the donors, who were largely white British, and clonal diversity may have come out too low. Dominant CD4 TCR responses targeted spike regions 160-218 and 743-854.

Trimming shortened V by 2 bases and J by 3 bases, and 17 bases separated the two germline ends. This CDR3 is 16 amino acids long. Germline V CDR1 and CDR2: MNHEY, SMNVEV (reference sequence). About this clone: The antigen remains undetermined.

V gene TRBV27 combines with J gene TRBJ2-7; D is perhaps TRBD2 (7 bases). Sequences were derived from peripheral blood, sampled on day 0 of AZD1222 vaccination. The TCR originated in an adult in good health. The CDR3: CASSLEGGILYYEQYF. The CDR3 region has the DNA TGTGCCAGCAGTTTAGAGGGGGGGATTCTGTACTACGAGCAGTACTTC.